This T cell receptor (beta chain) comes out of a study of blood T cell repertoires in COVID-19. The CDR3 length is 16 residues. Germline-derived CDR1 and CDR2 are LNHNV and YYDKDF (reference sequence). With 4 bases clipped from V and 4 bases from J, the junction kept 8 bases outside the gene matches. The repertoire was sequenced with immunoSEQ multiplex PCR; TCRdb's copy has only in-frame clones and lacks some. Of about 400,000 clones in the sample, nearly 90% were seen once. Sequencing was carried out using PBMCs or T cells enriched from blood (not recorded which). V usage is TRBV15 and J usage is TRBJ1-5, with 9 bases lining up with TRBD1. The sequence was collected from a woman aged 30 to 39 who had recovered from COVID-19. CDR3 sequence: CATSKRPGQGNQPQHF. In DNA form, the CDR3 reads TGTGCCACCAGCAAAAGGCCGGGACAGGGTAATCAGCCCCAGCATTTT.